A selection of T cell receptor beta chains follows, all from one sample in a study of T cell responses to AZD1222 COVID-19 vaccine. Sequencing used immunoSEQ multiplex PCR; TCRdb keeps in-frame clones, though not all of them. The data show around 200,000 clones, 94% seen once. Sequenced material: peripheral blood, taken 28 days after the second AZD1222 dose. The receptors here all came from an adult who received the AZD1222 COVID-19 vaccine. Each CDR3 is given with its conserved first and last residue. D genes are given only for firm matches. Not every row has a clone size; where given, it reads once, few, many or a size class.

v_call	clone_size	d_call	j_call	cdr3_aa	cdr3_nt
TRBV5-5	once	-	TRBJ2-5	CASSLEERAWGETQYF	TGTGCCAGCAGCTTGGAAGAGAGGGCCTGGGGAGAGACCCAGTACTTC
TRBV5-6	-	-	TRBJ2-2	CASSRTATGELFF	TGTGCCAGCAGCCGGACAGCAACCGGGGAGCTGTTTTTT
TRBV12-3/TRBV12-4	-	-	TRBJ1-1	CASIIEGPEAFF	TGTGCCAGCATAATCGAGGGGCCTGAAGCTTTCTTT
TRBV7-6	-	TRBD1	TRBJ1-1	CASSLVGSTGQGMNTEAFF	TGTGCCAGCAGCTTAGTCGGATCTACAGGACAGGGGATGAACACTGAAGCTTTCTTT
TRBV6-5	-	-	TRBJ2-5	CASSQGDPPETQYF	TGTGCCAGCAGCCAAGGGGACCCACCGGAGACCCAGTACTTC
TRBV30	few	-	TRBJ1-6	CAWSVPGHNNSPLHF	TGTGCCTGGAGTGTACCGGGGCACAATAATTCACCCCTCCACTTT
TRBV6-5	-	-	TRBJ1-4	CASRRTSTEKLFF	TGTGCCAGCAGGAGGACCTCGACTGAAAAACTGTTTTTT
TRBV3-1/TRBV3-2	-	-	TRBJ1-5	CASSQDLTRGLLPQHF	TGTGCCAGCAGCCAAGATCTCACAAGGGGACTTCTGCCCCAGCATTTT
TRBV2	-	-	TRBJ1-1	CASSEALRQGGAFF	TGTGCCAGCAGTGAAGCGCTGCGGCAGGGTGGCGCTTTCTTT
TRBV4-1	once	-	TRBJ1-4	CASSQSVWAATNEKLFF	TGCGCCAGCAGCCAATCAGTTTGGGCAGCCACGAATGAAAAACTGTTTTTT
TRBV7-3	-	-	TRBJ1-2	CASNRGHRAYGYTF	TGTGCCAGCAACCGGGGACATCGAGCCTATGGCTACACCTTC
TRBV7-3	once	TRBD2	TRBJ2-3	CASSQAGQADTQYF	TGTGCCAGCTCCCAAGCGGGGCAAGCAGATACGCAGTATTTT
TRBV5-4	once	-	TRBJ1-2	CASSLAGVGGYTF	TGTGCCAGCAGCTTGGCGGGGGTGGGAGGCTACACCTTC
TRBV29-1	-	-	TRBJ1-5	CSVKDGNQPQHF	TGCAGCGTTAAGGACGGGAATCAGCCCCAGCATTTT
TRBV20-1	-	-	TRBJ1-1	CSGKMNTEAFF	TGCAGTGGCAAGATGAACACTGAAGCTTTCTTT
TRBV27	-	-	TRBJ1-1	CASSSTGTSTEAFF	TGTGCCAGCAGTTCTACAGGGACATCGACTGAAGCTTTCTTT
TRBV24-1	-	-	TRBJ2-1	CATSGDTNEQFF	TGTGCCACCAGTGGGGATACTAATGAGCAGTTCTTC
TRBV5-1	-	-	TRBJ2-3	CASSLATIRGISTDTQYF	TGCGCCAGCAGCTTGGCCACGATCCGCGGGATTTCGACAGATACGCAGTATTTT
TRBV11-1	-	-	TRBJ2-7	CASSLPDWGEQYF	TGTGCCAGCAGCTTACCCGATTGGGGCGAGCAGTACTTC
TRBV29-1	once	-	TRBJ2-3	CSAGTGPRADTQYF	TGCAGCGCCGGAACAGGGCCGCGGGCAGATACGCAGTATTTT
TRBV7-6	-	TRBD2	TRBJ2-3	CASSKAGGAGDTQYF	TGTGCCAGCAGCAAAGCGGGGGGCGCCGGAGATACGCAGTATTTT
TRBV10-1	-	TRBD2	TRBJ2-1	CASSESKLAVLNEQFF	TGCGCCAGCAGTGAGAGTAAACTAGCGGTTCTCAATGAGCAGTTCTTC
TRBV27	-	-	TRBJ1-1	CASSLRAGVRSGTEAFF	TGTGCCAGCAGTTTACGGGCAGGCGTTAGGTCGGGCACTGAAGCTTTCTTT
TRBV5-1	-	TRBD1	TRBJ2-2	CASSLGTGGLGELFF	TGCGCCAGCAGCTTGGGGACAGGGGGCCTCGGGGAGCTGTTTTTT
TRBV6-5	-	-	TRBJ2-2	CASSYSERPGELFF	TGTGCCAGCAGTTATTCTGAGAGGCCCGGGGAGCTGTTTTTT